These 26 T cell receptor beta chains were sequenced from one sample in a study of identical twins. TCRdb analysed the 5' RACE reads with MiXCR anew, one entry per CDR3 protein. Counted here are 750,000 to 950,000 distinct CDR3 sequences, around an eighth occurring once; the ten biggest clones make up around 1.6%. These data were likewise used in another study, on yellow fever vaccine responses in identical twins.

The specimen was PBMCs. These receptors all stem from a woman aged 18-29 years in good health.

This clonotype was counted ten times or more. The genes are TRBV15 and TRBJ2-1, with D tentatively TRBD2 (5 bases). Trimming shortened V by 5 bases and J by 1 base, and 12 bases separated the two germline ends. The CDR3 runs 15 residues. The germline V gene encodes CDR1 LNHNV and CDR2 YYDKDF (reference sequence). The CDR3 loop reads CATSQTGSSYNEQFF. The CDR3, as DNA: TGTGCCACCAGCCAAACGGGATCGTCCTACAATGAGCAGTTCTTC.

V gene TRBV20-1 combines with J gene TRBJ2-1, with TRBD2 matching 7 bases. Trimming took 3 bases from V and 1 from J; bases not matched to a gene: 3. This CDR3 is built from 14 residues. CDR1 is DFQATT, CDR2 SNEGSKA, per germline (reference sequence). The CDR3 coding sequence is TGCAGTGCTAGTCACGGGGGGTCCTACAATGAGCAGTTCTTC. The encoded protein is CSASHGGSYNEQFF.

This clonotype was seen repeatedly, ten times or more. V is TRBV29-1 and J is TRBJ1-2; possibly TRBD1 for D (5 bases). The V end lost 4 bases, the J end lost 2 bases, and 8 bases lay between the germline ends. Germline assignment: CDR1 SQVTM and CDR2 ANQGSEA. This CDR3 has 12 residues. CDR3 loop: CSVGQGNYGYTF. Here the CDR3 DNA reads TGCAGCGTTGGTCAGGGCAACTATGGCTACACCTTC.

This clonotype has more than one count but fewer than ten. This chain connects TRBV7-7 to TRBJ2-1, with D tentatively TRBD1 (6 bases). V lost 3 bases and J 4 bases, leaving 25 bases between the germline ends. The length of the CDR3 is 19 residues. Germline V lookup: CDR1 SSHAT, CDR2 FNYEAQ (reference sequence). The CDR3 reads CASSLVGRGHRIFYNEQFF. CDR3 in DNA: TGTGCCAGCAGCTTGGTTGGAAGGGGACATCGGATCTTTTACAATGAGCAGTTCTTC.

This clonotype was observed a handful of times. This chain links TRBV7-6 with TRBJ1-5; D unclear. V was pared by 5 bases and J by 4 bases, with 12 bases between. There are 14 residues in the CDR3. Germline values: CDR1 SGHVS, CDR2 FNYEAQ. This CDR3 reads CASSAGIGNQPQHF. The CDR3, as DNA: TGTGCCAGCAGCGCCGGGATTGGGAATCAGCCCCAGCATTTT.

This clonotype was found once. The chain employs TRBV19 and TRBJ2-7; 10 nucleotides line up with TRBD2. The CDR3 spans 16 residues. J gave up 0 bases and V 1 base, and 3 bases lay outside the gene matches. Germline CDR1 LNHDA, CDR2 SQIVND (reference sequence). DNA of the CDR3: TGTGCCAGTAGTATAGGGACTAGCGGTTTCTCCTACGAGCAGTACTTC. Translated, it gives CASSIGTSGFSYEQYF.

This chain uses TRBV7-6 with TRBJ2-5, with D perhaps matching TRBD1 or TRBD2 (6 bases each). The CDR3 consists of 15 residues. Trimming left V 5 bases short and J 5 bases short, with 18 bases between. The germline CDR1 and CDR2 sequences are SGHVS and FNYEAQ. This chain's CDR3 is CASSSLGGGAETQYF. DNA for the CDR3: TGTGCCAGCAGCAGTCTGGGGGGCGGGGCGGAGACCCAGTACTTC.

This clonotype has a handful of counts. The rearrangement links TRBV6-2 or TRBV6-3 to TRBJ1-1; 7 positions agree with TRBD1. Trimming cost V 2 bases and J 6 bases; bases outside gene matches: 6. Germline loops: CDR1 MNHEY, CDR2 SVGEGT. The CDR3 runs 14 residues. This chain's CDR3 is CASSYLTGAAEAFF. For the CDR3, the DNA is TGTGCCAGCAGTTACCTAACAGGGGCCGCTGAAGCTTTCTTT.

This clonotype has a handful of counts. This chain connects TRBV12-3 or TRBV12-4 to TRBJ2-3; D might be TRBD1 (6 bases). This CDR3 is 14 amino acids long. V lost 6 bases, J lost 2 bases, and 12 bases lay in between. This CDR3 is CASSQRTDTDTQYF. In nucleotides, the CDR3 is TGTGCCAGCAGCCAGAGGACAGACACAGATACGCAGTATTTT.

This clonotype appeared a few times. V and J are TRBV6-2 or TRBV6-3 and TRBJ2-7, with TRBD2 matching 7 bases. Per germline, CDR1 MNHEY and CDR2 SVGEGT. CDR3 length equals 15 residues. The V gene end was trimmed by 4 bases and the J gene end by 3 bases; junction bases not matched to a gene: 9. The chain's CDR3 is CASSLTGTTHYEQYF. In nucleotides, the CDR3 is TGTGCCAGCAGTTTAACCGGGACTACCCACTACGAGCAGTACTTC.

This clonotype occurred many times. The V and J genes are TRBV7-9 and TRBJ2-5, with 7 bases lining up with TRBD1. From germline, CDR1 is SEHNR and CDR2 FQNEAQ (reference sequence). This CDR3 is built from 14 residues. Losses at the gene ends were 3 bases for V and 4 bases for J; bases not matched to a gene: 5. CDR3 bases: TGTGCCAGCAGCTTTCGGGCAGGGGGAGAGACCCAGTACTTC. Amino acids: CASSFRAGGETQYF.

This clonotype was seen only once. CDR3 DNA: TGTGCCAGCAGTACCTCAGGCCGCTACGAGCAGTACGTC. This codes for CASSTSGRYEQYV. The chain has TRBV28 and TRBJ2-7; D unclear. Germline V gene data show CDR1 as MDHEN and CDR2 as SYDVKM. Trimming removed 5 bases at V and 3 bases at J, with 11 bases between. The CDR3 runs 13 residues.

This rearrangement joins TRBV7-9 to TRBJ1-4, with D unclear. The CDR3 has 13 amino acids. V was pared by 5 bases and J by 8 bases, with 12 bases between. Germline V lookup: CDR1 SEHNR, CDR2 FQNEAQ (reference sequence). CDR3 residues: CASSPDGREKLFF. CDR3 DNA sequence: TGTGCCAGCAGCCCTGATGGGAGGGAAAAACTGTTTTTT.

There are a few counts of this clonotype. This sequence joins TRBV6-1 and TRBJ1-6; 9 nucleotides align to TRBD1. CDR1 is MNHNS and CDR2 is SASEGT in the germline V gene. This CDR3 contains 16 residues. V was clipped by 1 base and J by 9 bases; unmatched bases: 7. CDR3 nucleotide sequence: TGTGCCAGCAGTGAAGATATGGGACAGGGTGTTTCACCCCTCCACTTT. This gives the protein CASSEDMGQGVSPLHF.

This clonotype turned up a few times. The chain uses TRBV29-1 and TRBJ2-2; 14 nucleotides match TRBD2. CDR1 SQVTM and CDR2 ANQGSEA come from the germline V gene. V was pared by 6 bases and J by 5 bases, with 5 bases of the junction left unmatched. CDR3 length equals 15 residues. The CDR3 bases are TGCAGCGTGCGTCGGACTAGCGGGAGGACCGGGGAGCTGTTTTTT. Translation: CSVRRTSGRTGELFF.

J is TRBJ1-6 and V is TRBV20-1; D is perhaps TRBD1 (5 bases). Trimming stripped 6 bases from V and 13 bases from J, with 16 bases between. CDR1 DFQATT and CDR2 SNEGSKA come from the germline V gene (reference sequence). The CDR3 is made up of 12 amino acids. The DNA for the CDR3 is TGCAGTGCCAGCCGTCAGGGAAGGCCCCTCCACTTT. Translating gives CSASRQGRPLHF.

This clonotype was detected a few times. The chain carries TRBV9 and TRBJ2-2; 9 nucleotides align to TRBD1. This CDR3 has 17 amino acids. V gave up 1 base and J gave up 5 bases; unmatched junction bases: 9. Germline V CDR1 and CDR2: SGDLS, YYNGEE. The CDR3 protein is CASSVNRDRASTGELFF. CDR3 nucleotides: TGTGCCAGCAGCGTAAACCGGGACAGGGCTTCAACCGGGGAGCTGTTTTTT.

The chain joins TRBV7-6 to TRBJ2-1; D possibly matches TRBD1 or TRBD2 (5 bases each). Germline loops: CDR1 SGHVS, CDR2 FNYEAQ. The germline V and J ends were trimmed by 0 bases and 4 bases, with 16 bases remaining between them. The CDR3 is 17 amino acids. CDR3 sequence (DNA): TGTGCCAGCAGCTTAGCACCCTATCTGGGGGTTTACAATGAGCAGTTCTTC. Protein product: CASSLAPYLGVYNEQFF.

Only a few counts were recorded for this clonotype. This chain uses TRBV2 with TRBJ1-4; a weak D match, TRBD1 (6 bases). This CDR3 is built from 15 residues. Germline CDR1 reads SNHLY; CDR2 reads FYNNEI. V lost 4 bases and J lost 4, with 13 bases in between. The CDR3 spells CASSGGGRINEKLFF. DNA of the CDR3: TGTGCCAGCAGTGGAGGGGGTCGTATTAATGAAAAACTGTTTTTT.

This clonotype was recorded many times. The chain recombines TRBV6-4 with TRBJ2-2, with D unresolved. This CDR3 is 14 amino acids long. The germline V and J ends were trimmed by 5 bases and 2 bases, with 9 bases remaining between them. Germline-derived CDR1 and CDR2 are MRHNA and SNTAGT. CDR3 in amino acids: CASSLRVNTGELFF. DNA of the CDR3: TGTGCCAGCAGTCTAAGGGTAAACACCGGGGAGCTGTTTTTT.

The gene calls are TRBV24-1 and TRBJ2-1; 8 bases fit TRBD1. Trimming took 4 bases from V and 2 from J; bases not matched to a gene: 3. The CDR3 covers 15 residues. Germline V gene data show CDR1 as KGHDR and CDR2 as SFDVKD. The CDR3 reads CATSEAGGPYNEQFF. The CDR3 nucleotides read TGTGCCACCAGTGAGGCAGGGGGCCCCTACAATGAGCAGTTCTTC.

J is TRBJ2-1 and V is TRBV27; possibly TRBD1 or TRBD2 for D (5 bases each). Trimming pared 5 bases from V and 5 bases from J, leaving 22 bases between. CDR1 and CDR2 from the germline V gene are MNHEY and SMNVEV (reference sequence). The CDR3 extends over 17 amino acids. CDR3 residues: CASSPNTFRDRHNEQFF. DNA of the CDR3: TGTGCCAGCAGTCCCAATACCTTCCGGGACCGTCACAATGAGCAGTTCTTC.

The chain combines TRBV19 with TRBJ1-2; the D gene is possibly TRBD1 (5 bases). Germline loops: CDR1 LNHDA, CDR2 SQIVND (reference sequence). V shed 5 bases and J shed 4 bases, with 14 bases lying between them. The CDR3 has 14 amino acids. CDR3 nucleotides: TGTGCCAGTAGTGCCTGGGACCCTCTCTATGGCTACACCTTC. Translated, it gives CASSAWDPLYGYTF.

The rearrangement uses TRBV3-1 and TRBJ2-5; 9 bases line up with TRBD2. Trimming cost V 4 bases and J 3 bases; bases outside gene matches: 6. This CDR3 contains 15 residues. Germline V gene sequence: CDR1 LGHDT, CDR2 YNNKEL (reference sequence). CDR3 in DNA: TGTGCCAGCAGCCCATGGGCGGGAGGGAAAGAGACCCAGTACTTC. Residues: CASSPWAGGKETQYF.

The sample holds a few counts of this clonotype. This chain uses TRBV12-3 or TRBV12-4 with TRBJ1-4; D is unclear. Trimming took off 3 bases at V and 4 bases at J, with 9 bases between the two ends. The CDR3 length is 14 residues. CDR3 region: CASSLSQDNEKLFF. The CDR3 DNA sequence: TGTGCCAGCAGTTTGAGTCAGGATAATGAAAAACTGTTTTTT.

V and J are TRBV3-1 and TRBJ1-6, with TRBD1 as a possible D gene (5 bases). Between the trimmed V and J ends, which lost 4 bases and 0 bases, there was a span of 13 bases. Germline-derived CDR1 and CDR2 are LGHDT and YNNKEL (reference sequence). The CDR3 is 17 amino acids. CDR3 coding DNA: TGTGCCAGCAGCCCCCCCCGGGGGGGCTCCTATAATTCACCCCTCCACTTT. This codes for CASSPPRGGSYNSPLHF.